The clone carrying this T cell receptor (beta chain) was detected many times. What it binds is not known. The CDR3 sequence is 17 residues long. The V gene lost 3 bases and the J gene lost 1 base, with 16 bases spanning the gap. Germline V gene data show CDR1 as LGHNA and CDR2 as YSLEER. This specimen comes from a study of T-cell reconstitution after alpha-beta-depleted transplantation in children. Preparation of the TCRbeta library used unique molecular identifiers. TCRdb analysed the PCR reads with MiXCR anew, one entry per CDR3 protein. This sample has roughly 220,000 distinct CDR3 sequences, with roughly 8.1% found just once. Whole-study findings and limits: About two months after transplant, alpha-beta T cells reportedly came from several hundred expanded graft clones. Surviving thymic progenitors and recipient T cells were the source of high TCRbeta diversity at day 60 in some patients. From newly produced T cells came most of the T-cell counts and diversity one year after transplant.

Here the sequenced sample was PBMCs, mostly from graft donor cells, taken 360 days after TCRalphabeta/CD19-depleted stem cell transplant. This sequence joins TRBV4-3 and TRBJ2-1, with D possibly TRBD1 on 6 matching bases. The clonotype originates from a male patient under 10 years old who had a stem cell transplant for acute myeloid leukemia, so the T cells may come from the graft donor. CDR3 region: CASSHGDNPFSYNEQFF. The CDR3 DNA sequence: TGCGCCAGCAGCCATGGGGACAACCCATTTTCCTACAATGAGCAGTTCTTC.